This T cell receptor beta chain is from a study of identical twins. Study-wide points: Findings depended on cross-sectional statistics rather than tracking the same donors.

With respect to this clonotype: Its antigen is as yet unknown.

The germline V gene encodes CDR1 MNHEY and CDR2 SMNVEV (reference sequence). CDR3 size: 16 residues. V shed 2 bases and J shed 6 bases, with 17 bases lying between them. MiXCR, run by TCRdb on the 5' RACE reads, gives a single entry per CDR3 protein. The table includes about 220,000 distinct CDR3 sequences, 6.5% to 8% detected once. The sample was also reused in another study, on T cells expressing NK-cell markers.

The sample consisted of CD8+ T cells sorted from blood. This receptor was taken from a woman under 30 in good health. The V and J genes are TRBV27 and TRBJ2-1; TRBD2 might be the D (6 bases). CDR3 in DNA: TGTGCCAGCAGTTTAAGGGGACTCGACAGAGGCAATGAGCAGTTCTTC. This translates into CASSLRGLDRGNEQFF.